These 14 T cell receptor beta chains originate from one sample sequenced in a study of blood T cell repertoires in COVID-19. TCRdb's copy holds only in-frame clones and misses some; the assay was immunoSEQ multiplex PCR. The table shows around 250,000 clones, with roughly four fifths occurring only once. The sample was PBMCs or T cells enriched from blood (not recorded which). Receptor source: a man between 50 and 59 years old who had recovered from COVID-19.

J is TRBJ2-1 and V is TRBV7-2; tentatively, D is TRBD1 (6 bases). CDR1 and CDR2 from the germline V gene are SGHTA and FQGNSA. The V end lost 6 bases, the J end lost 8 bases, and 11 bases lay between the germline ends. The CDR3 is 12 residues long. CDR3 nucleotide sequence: TGTGCCAGCAGACTACAGGGCCATGAGCAGTTCTTC. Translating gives CASRLQGHEQFF.

The CDR3 sequence: CASSPRGDREVGTQYF. As DNA, the CDR3 is TGTGCCAGCAGCCCTAGAGGGGACAGGGAAGTGGGGACCCAGTACTTC. J is TRBJ2-5 and V is TRBV9; 9 nucleotides line up with TRBD1. Germline V gene data show CDR1 as SGDLS and CDR2 as YYNGEE. The CDR3 contains 16 residues. Unmatched junction bases numbered 14, after V lost 4 bases and J lost 7 bases.

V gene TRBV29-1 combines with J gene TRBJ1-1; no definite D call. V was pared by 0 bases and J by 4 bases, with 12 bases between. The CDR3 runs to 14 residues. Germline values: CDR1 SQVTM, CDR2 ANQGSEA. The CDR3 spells CSVEDRVTPTEAFF. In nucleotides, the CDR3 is TGCAGCGTTGAAGATCGAGTAACCCCCACTGAAGCTTTCTTT.

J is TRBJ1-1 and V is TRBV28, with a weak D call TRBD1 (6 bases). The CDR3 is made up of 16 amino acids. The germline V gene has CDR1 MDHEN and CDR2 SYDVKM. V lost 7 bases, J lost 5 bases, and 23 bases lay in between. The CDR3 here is CASNKIGGRGRTEAFF. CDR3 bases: TGTGCCAGCAACAAGATCGGGGGGCGCGGGAGGACTGAAGCTTTCTTT.

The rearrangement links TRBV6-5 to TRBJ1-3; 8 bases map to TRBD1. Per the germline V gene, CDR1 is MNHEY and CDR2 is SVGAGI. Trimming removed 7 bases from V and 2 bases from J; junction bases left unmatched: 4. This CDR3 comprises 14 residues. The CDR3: CASKIQGAGNTIYF. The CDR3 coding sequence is TGTGCCAGCAAGATACAGGGGGCTGGAAACACCATATATTTT.

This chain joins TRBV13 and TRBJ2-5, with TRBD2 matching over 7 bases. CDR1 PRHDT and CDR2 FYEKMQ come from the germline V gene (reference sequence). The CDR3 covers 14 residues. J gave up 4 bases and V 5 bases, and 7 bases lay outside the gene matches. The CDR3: CASSPRLALETQYF. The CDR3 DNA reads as TGTGCCAGCAGCCCTAGACTAGCCCTAGAGACCCAGTACTTC.

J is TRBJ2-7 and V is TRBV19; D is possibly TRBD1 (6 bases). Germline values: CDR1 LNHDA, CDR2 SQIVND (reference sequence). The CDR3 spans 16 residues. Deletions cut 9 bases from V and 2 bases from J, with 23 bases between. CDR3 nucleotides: TGTGCCAGCTCTTCCCGACAGGCCCTAATTCCCTACGAGCAGTACTTC. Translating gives CASSSRQALIPYEQYF.

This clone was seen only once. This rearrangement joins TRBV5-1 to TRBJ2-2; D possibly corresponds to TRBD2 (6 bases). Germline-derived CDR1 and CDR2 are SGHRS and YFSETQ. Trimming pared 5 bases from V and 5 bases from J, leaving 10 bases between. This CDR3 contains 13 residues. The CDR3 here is CASRGGETGELFF. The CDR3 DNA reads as TGCGCCAGCAGGGGGGGAGAGACCGGGGAGCTGTTTTTT.

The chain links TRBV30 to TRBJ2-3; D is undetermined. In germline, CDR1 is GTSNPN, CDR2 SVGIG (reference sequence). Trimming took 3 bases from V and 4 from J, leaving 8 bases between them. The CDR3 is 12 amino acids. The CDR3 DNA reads TGTGCCTGGAGGGCTGCTGCAGATACGCAGTATTTT. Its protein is CAWRAAADTQYF.

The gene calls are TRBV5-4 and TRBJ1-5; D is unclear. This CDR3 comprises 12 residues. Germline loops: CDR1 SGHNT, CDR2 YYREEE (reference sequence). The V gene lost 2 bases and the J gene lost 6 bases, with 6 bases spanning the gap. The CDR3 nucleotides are TGTGCCAGCAGCTTAGAGGGTCAGCCCCAGCATTTT. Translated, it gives CASSLEGQPQHF.

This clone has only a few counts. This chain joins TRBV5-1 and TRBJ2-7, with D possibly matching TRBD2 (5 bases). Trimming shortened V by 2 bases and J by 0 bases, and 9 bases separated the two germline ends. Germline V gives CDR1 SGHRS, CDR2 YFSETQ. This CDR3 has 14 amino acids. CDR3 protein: CASSFSLASYEQYF. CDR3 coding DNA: TGCGCCAGCAGCTTCTCCCTAGCCTCCTACGAGCAGTACTTC.

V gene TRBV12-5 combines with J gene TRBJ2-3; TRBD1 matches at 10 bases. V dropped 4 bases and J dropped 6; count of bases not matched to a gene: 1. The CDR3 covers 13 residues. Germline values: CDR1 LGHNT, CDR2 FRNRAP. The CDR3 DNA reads TGTGCTAGTGGTTCGGGACAGGGGGATACGCAGTATTTT. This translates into CASGSGQGDTQYF.

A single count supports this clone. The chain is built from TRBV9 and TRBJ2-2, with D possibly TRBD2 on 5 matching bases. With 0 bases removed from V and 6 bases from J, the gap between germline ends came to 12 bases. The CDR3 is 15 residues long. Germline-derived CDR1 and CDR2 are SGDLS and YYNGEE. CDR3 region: CASSVGGESSGELFF. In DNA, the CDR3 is TGTGCCAGCAGCGTAGGGGGAGAATCGTCCGGGGAGCTGTTTTTT.

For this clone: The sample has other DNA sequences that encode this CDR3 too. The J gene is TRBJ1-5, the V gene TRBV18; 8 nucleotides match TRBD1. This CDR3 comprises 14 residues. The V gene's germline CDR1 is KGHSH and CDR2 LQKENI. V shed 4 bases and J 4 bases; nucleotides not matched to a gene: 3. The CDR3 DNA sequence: TGTGCCAGCTCACTAGGACAGGGTAATCAGCCCCAGCATTTT. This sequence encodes CASSLGQGNQPQHF.